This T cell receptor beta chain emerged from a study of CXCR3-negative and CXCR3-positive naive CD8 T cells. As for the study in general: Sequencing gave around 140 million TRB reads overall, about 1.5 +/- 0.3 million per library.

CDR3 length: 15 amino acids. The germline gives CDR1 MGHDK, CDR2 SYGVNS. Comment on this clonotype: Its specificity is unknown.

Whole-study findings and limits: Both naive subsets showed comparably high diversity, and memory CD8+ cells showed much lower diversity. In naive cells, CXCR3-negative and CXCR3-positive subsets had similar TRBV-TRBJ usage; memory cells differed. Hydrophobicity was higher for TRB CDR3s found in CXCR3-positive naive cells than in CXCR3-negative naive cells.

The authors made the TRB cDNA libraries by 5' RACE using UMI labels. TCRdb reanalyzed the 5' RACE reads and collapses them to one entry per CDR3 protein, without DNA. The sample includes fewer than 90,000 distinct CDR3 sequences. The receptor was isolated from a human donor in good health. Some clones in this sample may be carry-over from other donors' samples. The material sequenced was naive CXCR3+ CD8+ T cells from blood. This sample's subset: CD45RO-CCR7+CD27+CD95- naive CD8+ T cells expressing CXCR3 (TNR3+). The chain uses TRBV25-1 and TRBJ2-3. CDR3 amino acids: CASSEYIATTDTQYF.